The sequence of this T cell receptor beta chain was determined in a study of OX40 agonist ivuxolimab in advanced cancers. Study details: Three patients had partial responses: one hepatocellular carcinoma, two cutaneous melanoma.

The CDR3 extends over 13 amino acids. V was cut by 2 bases and J by 5 bases, with 9 bases left in between. Germline V CDR1 and CDR2: MGHRA, YSYEKL. The protocol was immunoSEQ multiplex PCR, while the TCRdb copy is restricted to in-frame clones and leaves out a portion. The sample holds approximately 67,000 clones, 75% to 95% seen once. This clone showed up just a few times. The clonotype comes from an adult with an advanced solid tumor such as melanoma, head and neck, liver or kidney cancer. V and J are TRBV4-1 and TRBJ1-1; no definite D call. This specimen consisted of CD4+ or CD8+ T cells sorted from blood, obtained in a trial of the OX40 agonist ivuxolimab. Written as DNA, the CDR3 is TGCGCCAGCAGCCAAAGAACGGGAACTGAAGCTTTCTTT. Translation: CASSQRTGTEAFF.